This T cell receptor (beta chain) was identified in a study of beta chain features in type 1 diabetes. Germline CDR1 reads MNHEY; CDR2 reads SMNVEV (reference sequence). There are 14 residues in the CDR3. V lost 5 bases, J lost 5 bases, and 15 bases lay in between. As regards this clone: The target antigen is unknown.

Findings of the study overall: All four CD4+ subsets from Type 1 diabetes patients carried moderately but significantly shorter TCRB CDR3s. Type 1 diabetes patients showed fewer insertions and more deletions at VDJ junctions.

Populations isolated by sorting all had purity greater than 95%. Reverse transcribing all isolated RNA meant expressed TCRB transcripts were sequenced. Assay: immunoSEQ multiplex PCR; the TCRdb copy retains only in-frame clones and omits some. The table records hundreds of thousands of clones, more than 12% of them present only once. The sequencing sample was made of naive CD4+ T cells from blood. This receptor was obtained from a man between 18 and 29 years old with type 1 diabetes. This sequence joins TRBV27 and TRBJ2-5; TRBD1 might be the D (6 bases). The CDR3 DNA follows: TGTGCCAGCAGTCGACCAGGGGTTCAGGAGACCCAGTACTTC. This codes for CASSRPGVQETQYF.